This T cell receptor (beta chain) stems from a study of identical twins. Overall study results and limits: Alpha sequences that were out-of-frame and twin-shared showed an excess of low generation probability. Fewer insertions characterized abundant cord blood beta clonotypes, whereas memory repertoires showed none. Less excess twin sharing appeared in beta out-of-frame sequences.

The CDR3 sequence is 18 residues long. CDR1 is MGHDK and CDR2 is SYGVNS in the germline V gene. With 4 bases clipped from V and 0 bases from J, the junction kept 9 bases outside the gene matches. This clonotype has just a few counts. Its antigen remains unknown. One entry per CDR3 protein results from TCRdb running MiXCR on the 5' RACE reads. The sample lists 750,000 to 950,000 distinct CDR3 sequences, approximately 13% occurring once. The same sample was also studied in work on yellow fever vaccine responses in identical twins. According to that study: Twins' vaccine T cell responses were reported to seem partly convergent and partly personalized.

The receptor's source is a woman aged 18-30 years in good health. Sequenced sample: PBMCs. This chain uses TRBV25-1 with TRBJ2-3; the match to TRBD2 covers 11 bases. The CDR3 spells CASSGTLAGGPSTDTQYF. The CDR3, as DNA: TGTGCCAGCAGTGGAACATTAGCGGGAGGGCCAAGCACAGATACGCAGTATTTT.